The rows below give T cell receptor beta chains drawn from one sample of a study of shared clonotypes between healthy human individuals. Here immunoSEQ multiplex PCR was the method, and the copy in TCRdb shows in-frame clones only, minus some. The table shows millions of clones, with approximately 94% occurring only once. The specimen sequenced was naive CD8+ T cells sorted from blood. These receptors originate from a man younger than 35 in good health. Each CDR3 is given with its conserved first and last residue. Fields, in order: clone size, V gene, D gene, J gene, CDR3 DNA, CDR3 protein. A D gene is named only where the DNA matches it firmly. Size values are once, few and many counts, or a class for expanded clones, and some rows have none.

clone_size: -; v_call: TRBV9; d_call: -; j_call: TRBJ2-7; cdr3_nt: TGTGCCAGCAGCCTAGGGAATGGCGGGACCTACGAGCAGTACTTC; cdr3_aa: CASSLGNGGTYEQYF
clone_size: -; v_call: TRBV12-5; d_call: -; j_call: TRBJ1-2; cdr3_nt: TGTGCTAGTGGTCGTGAGTCCTACTATGGCTACACCTTC; cdr3_aa: CASGRESYYGYTF
clone_size: -; v_call: TRBV2; d_call: -; j_call: TRBJ2-7; cdr3_nt: TGTGCCAGCAGACACTCCTACGAGCAGTACTTC; cdr3_aa: CASRHSYEQYF
clone_size: -; v_call: TRBV9; d_call: -; j_call: TRBJ2-5; cdr3_nt: TGTGCCAGCAGCGTAGGAGAGGGGGGCCAGGAGACCCAGTACTTC; cdr3_aa: CASSVGEGGQETQYF
clone_size: -; v_call: TRBV27; d_call: -; j_call: TRBJ2-7; cdr3_nt: TGTGCCAGCAGCCCCCAGGTGAACTCCTACGAGCAGTACTTC; cdr3_aa: CASSPQVNSYEQYF
clone_size: -; v_call: TRBV15; d_call: -; j_call: TRBJ2-5; cdr3_nt: TGTGCCACCAGCGGCCGGGGGAGCCAAGAGACCCAGTACTTC; cdr3_aa: CATSGRGSQETQYF
clone_size: -; v_call: TRBV27; d_call: -; j_call: TRBJ2-7; cdr3_nt: TGTGCCAGCAGTTTTACCGGGTTCGGCTACGAGCAGTACTTC; cdr3_aa: CASSFTGFGYEQYF
clone_size: -; v_call: TRBV4-1; d_call: TRBD2; j_call: TRBJ2-1; cdr3_nt: TGCGCCAGCAGCGGCGAGCGGGAGGACCTCTCCTACAATGAGCAGTTCTTC; cdr3_aa: CASSGEREDLSYNEQFF
clone_size: -; v_call: TRBV27; d_call: -; j_call: TRBJ1-4; cdr3_nt: TGTGCCAGCAGTTTTCTCCCGGCCAACGGAGTGACTAATGAAAAACTGTTTTTT; cdr3_aa: CASSFLPANGVTNEKLFF
clone_size: -; v_call: TRBV15; d_call: -; j_call: TRBJ1-1; cdr3_nt: TGTGCCACCAGCAGACCACCGACGGACGAAGCTTTCTTT; cdr3_aa: CATSRPPTDEAFF
clone_size: -; v_call: TRBV6-5; d_call: -; j_call: TRBJ2-3; cdr3_nt: TGTGCCAGCAGTTTCTCGGGCACAGATACGCAGTATTTT; cdr3_aa: CASSFSGTDTQYF
clone_size: -; v_call: TRBV2; d_call: TRBD2; j_call: TRBJ2-3; cdr3_nt: TGTGCCAGCACTTTGAAGGGACTAGCGGCGGGAGATACGCAGTATTTT; cdr3_aa: CASTLKGLAAGDTQYF
clone_size: -; v_call: TRBV4-2; d_call: -; j_call: TRBJ1-2; cdr3_nt: TGTGCCAGCAGCCAAGGGAGAGGAGCCTATGGCTACACCTTC; cdr3_aa: CASSQGRGAYGYTF
clone_size: -; v_call: TRBV15; d_call: TRBD2; j_call: TRBJ2-3; cdr3_nt: TGTGCCACCAGCCCTTATGGGCTAGCGGGGGGAGAGTCAGATACGCAGTATTTT; cdr3_aa: CATSPYGLAGGESDTQYF
clone_size: -; v_call: TRBV5-1; d_call: TRBD2; j_call: TRBJ2-3; cdr3_nt: TGCGCCAGCAGCTTGGTCACCGGGACTAGCACAGCAGATACGCAGTATTTT; cdr3_aa: CASSLVTGTSTADTQYF
clone_size: -; v_call: TRBV7-9; d_call: TRBD2; j_call: TRBJ2-2; cdr3_nt: TGTGCCAGCAGCAACGGACTAGGTCGTTCCGGGGAGCTGTTTTTT; cdr3_aa: CASSNGLGRSGELFF
clone_size: -; v_call: TRBV7-9; d_call: TRBD1; j_call: TRBJ2-2; cdr3_nt: TGTGCCAGCAGCTTACCGGGACAGGGTACCACCGGGGAGCTGTTTTTT; cdr3_aa: CASSLPGQGTTGELFF
clone_size: -; v_call: TRBV4-3; d_call: TRBD2; j_call: TRBJ2-7; cdr3_nt: TGCGCCAGCAGCCAAGTTAGCGGGAGCCGCGAGCAGTACTTC; cdr3_aa: CASSQVSGSREQYF
clone_size: -; v_call: TRBV19; d_call: -; j_call: TRBJ2-2; cdr3_nt: TGTGCCAGTAGTCTGGTCACCGGGGAGCTGTTTTTT; cdr3_aa: CASSLVTGELFF
clone_size: -; v_call: TRBV2; d_call: TRBD1; j_call: TRBJ2-1; cdr3_nt: TGTGCCAGCACCAACCCGGACAGGGGAGGGGATGAGCAGTTCTTC; cdr3_aa: CASTNPDRGGDEQFF
clone_size: -; v_call: TRBV7-9; d_call: TRBD1; j_call: TRBJ2-1; cdr3_nt: TGTGCCAGCACATGGGACAGGGACTCCTACAATGAGCAGTTCTTC; cdr3_aa: CASTWDRDSYNEQFF
clone_size: -; v_call: TRBV13; d_call: TRBD1; j_call: TRBJ1-2; cdr3_nt: TGTGCCAGCAGCTATGACAGGGCGATAGGCTACACCTTC; cdr3_aa: CASSYDRAIGYTF
clone_size: few; v_call: TRBV10-3; d_call: -; j_call: TRBJ2-7; cdr3_nt: TGTGCCATCAGAGGGGCCGGGACACAGACTTACGAGCAGTACTTC; cdr3_aa: CAIRGAGTQTYEQYF
clone_size: -; v_call: TRBV20-1; d_call: -; j_call: TRBJ2-5; cdr3_nt: TGCAGTGCTAGTGAGGGGGAGACCCAGTACTTC; cdr3_aa: CSASEGETQYF
clone_size: -; v_call: TRBV7-9; d_call: -; j_call: TRBJ1-4; cdr3_nt: TGTGCCAGCAGCTCGACAGAGTATCCTGAAAAACTGTTTTTT; cdr3_aa: CASSSTEYPEKLFF
clone_size: -; v_call: TRBV10-2; d_call: -; j_call: TRBJ1-2; cdr3_nt: TGCGCCAGCAGTGAGTCGCGGGGGAACTATGGCTACACCTTC; cdr3_aa: CASSESRGNYGYTF
clone_size: -; v_call: TRBV9; d_call: -; j_call: TRBJ2-1; cdr3_nt: TGTGCCAGCAGCGTATACCCAGGGTCCGAGCAGTTCTTC; cdr3_aa: CASSVYPGSEQFF
clone_size: -; v_call: TRBV14; d_call: TRBD2; j_call: TRBJ2-1; cdr3_nt: TGTGCCAGCAGCCCGTATCGGACTAGCCCTAATGAGCAGTTCTTC; cdr3_aa: CASSPYRTSPNEQFF
clone_size: -; v_call: TRBV2; d_call: -; j_call: TRBJ1-3; cdr3_nt: TGTGCCAGCAGTGAAACGGGGCCTGGAAACACCATATATTTT; cdr3_aa: CASSETGPGNTIYF
clone_size: -; v_call: TRBV5-8; d_call: TRBD1; j_call: TRBJ2-7; cdr3_nt: TGTGCCAGCAGTAAGGACAGGGAGGAGCCCTACGAGCAGTACTTC; cdr3_aa: CASSKDREEPYEQYF
clone_size: -; v_call: TRBV19; d_call: -; j_call: TRBJ2-7; cdr3_nt: TGTGCCAGTAGTTCCCTAGACAGCTACGAGCAGTACTTC; cdr3_aa: CASSSLDSYEQYF
clone_size: -; v_call: TRBV19; d_call: TRBD2; j_call: TRBJ2-3; cdr3_nt: TGTGCCAGTAGTATTAGACTAGCGGGCACAGATACGCAGTATTTT; cdr3_aa: CASSIRLAGTDTQYF
clone_size: -; v_call: TRBV27; d_call: TRBD1; j_call: TRBJ2-6; cdr3_nt: TGTGCCAGCAGGACAGGGGGTCCTGTCTCTGGGGCCAACGTCCTGACTTTC; cdr3_aa: CASRTGGPVSGANVLTF
clone_size: -; v_call: TRBV28; d_call: TRBD2; j_call: TRBJ2-3; cdr3_nt: TGTGCCAGCAGTTCTTCTACTAGCGGGATAAGGTGGGCAGATACGCAGTATTTT; cdr3_aa: CASSSSTSGIRWADTQYF
clone_size: -; v_call: TRBV7-9; d_call: TRBD1; j_call: TRBJ1-2; cdr3_nt: TGTGCCAGCAGCTACACCGGGACAGGGGTTCGGAACGGCTACACCTTC; cdr3_aa: CASSYTGTGVRNGYTF
clone_size: -; v_call: TRBV27; d_call: TRBD1; j_call: TRBJ1-1; cdr3_nt: TGTGCCAGCAGTTCCCTTACAGGGGGCAACCCTGAAGCTTTCTTT; cdr3_aa: CASSSLTGGNPEAFF
clone_size: -; v_call: TRBV4-1; d_call: -; j_call: TRBJ2-3; cdr3_nt: TGCGCCAGCAGTTTTGGGCCGGGGAGCGCAGATACGCAGTATTTT; cdr3_aa: CASSFGPGSADTQYF
clone_size: -; v_call: TRBV27; d_call: -; j_call: TRBJ1-5; cdr3_nt: TGTGCCAGCAGTTCAGCGCTTTATCAGCCCCAGCATTTT; cdr3_aa: CASSSALYQPQHF
clone_size: -; v_call: TRBV7-2; d_call: -; j_call: TRBJ1-1; cdr3_nt: TGTGCCAGCAGCTTAACAAGCGGGGGGCGAGATACTTTCTTT; cdr3_aa: CASSLTSGGRDTFF
clone_size: -; v_call: TRBV5-4; d_call: TRBD1; j_call: TRBJ2-7; cdr3_nt: TGTGCCAGCAGCCAGGACAGGGGGCAACACGAGCAGTACTTC; cdr3_aa: CASSQDRGQHEQYF
clone_size: -; v_call: TRBV7-3; d_call: TRBD1; j_call: TRBJ1-1; cdr3_nt: TGTGCCAGCAGCTTAGAGGGGACAGGGAGCACTGAAGCTTTCTTT; cdr3_aa: CASSLEGTGSTEAFF
clone_size: -; v_call: TRBV7-8; d_call: TRBD1; j_call: TRBJ2-1; cdr3_nt: TGTGCCAGCAGCCTAAGCTTCCGGGACAGTTACAATGAGCAGTTCTTC; cdr3_aa: CASSLSFRDSYNEQFF
clone_size: -; v_call: TRBV4-1; d_call: -; j_call: TRBJ1-1; cdr3_nt: TGCGCCAGCAGCCAGGCCGGTCTCGGGAACACTGAAGCTTTCTTT; cdr3_aa: CASSQAGLGNTEAFF
clone_size: -; v_call: TRBV27; d_call: TRBD2; j_call: TRBJ2-7; cdr3_nt: TGTGCCAGCAGTTTTCGGGGGACTAGCGGATTCTCCTACGAGCAGTACTTC; cdr3_aa: CASSFRGTSGFSYEQYF
clone_size: -; v_call: TRBV18; d_call: -; j_call: TRBJ2-1; cdr3_nt: TGTGCCAGCTCACCACCGGGGGGAAATGAGCAGTTCTTC; cdr3_aa: CASSPPGGNEQFF
clone_size: once; v_call: TRBV19; d_call: -; j_call: TRBJ2-7; cdr3_nt: TGTGCCAGTAGCCTGACAGGCCAAACCTACGAGCAGTACTTC; cdr3_aa: CASSLTGQTYEQYF
clone_size: -; v_call: TRBV27; d_call: TRBD1; j_call: TRBJ1-1; cdr3_nt: TGTGCCAGCAAACCGACAGGGGGCTGGTCTGAAGCTTTCTTT; cdr3_aa: CASKPTGGWSEAFF
clone_size: -; v_call: TRBV6-1; d_call: TRBD1; j_call: TRBJ1-2; cdr3_nt: TGTGCCAGCAGTGAAATCGGTCCAGGGGGAGGCTATGGCTACACCTTC; cdr3_aa: CASSEIGPGGGYGYTF
clone_size: -; v_call: TRBV19; d_call: -; j_call: TRBJ2-2; cdr3_nt: TGTGCCAGTAGTACTCCATTTACCGGGGAGCTGTTTTTT; cdr3_aa: CASSTPFTGELFF
clone_size: -; v_call: TRBV28; d_call: TRBD1; j_call: TRBJ1-4; cdr3_nt: TGTGCCAGCAGTCTAATCCCGGGACAGGGTGAGGAAAAACTGTTTTTT; cdr3_aa: CASSLIPGQGEEKLFF
clone_size: -; v_call: TRBV5-6; d_call: -; j_call: TRBJ2-2; cdr3_nt: TGTGCCAGCAGCTTGGAACTAGTAGGATCAGGGTATAACACCGGGGAGCTGTTTTTT; cdr3_aa: CASSLELVGSGYNTGELFF
clone_size: -; v_call: TRBV7-8; d_call: TRBD1; j_call: TRBJ1-5; cdr3_nt: TGTGCCAGCAGCTTCCCGGGACAGGGATCTGGCAATCAGCCCCAGCATTTT; cdr3_aa: CASSFPGQGSGNQPQHF
clone_size: -; v_call: TRBV7-2; d_call: -; j_call: TRBJ1-2; cdr3_nt: TGTGCCAGCAGCTTAGTGGAGACCTATGGCTACACCTTC; cdr3_aa: CASSLVETYGYTF
clone_size: -; v_call: TRBV9; d_call: -; j_call: TRBJ2-5; cdr3_nt: TGTGCCAGCAGCCCCCCTAGCGTTGGGGAGACCCAGTACTTC; cdr3_aa: CASSPPSVGETQYF
clone_size: -; v_call: TRBV19; d_call: -; j_call: TRBJ1-5; cdr3_nt: TGTGCCAGTAGTACCGGGACACCCACCGATCAGCCCCAGCATTTT; cdr3_aa: CASSTGTPTDQPQHF
clone_size: -; v_call: TRBV5-6; d_call: -; j_call: TRBJ2-3; cdr3_nt: TGTGCCAGCAGCTTGGCGGGGGGCAGCACAGATACGCAGTATTTT; cdr3_aa: CASSLAGGSTDTQYF
clone_size: -; v_call: TRBV19; d_call: -; j_call: TRBJ2-7; cdr3_nt: TGTGCCAGTAGTATCGCGTCGGGCCTTATAGTCCCCTACGAGCAGTACTTC; cdr3_aa: CASSIASGLIVPYEQYF
clone_size: -; v_call: TRBV30; d_call: -; j_call: TRBJ1-4; cdr3_nt: TGTGCCTGGAGGGACCACAATGAAAAACTGTTTTTT; cdr3_aa: CAWRDHNEKLFF
clone_size: -; v_call: TRBV28; d_call: -; j_call: TRBJ2-7; cdr3_nt: TGTGCCAGCAGCCTGGGCACGGGCATGTCCTACGAGCAGTACTTC; cdr3_aa: CASSLGTGMSYEQYF
clone_size: -; v_call: TRBV9; d_call: TRBD2; j_call: TRBJ2-2; cdr3_nt: TGTGCCAGCAGCCTGGGACTAGCGGGAGACACCGGGGAGCTGTTTTTT; cdr3_aa: CASSLGLAGDTGELFF